This T cell receptor (beta chain) was captured in a study of spatial heterogeneity in lung cancer. Study context: Alpha-chain sequences were consistently detected less often than beta-chain sequences. Matched bulk RNA-seq yielded a T cell module score, and TCR transcript counts in tumor regions correlated strongly with that score.

This clonotype showed up many times. The antigen remains unidentified. This CDR3 is 13 amino acids long. Between the trimmed V and J ends, which lost 3 bases and 4 bases, there was a span of 10 bases. CDR1 is DFQATT and CDR2 is SNEGSKA in the germline V gene (reference sequence). Whole-study results and caveats: Tumor mutation counts were tracked by expanded intratumoral alpha and beta TCR counts.

The sample's time point: sample taken at primary tumor resection. Samples came from 60 to 75 TRACERx patients with untreated early-stage lung cancer. Sequencing covered unsorted whole RNA taken from tumor, nontumor lung or frozen PBMC. TCRdb re-called the 5' RACE reads with MiXCR, one entry per CDR3 protein. The sample records 10,000 or so distinct CDR3 sequences, approximately 12% being singletons. Material: lung tumor tissue, obtained at surgery. The chain links TRBV20-1 to TRBJ2-1; D unclear. This clonotype was obtained from a female donor with early-stage non-small cell lung cancer. The CDR3 region has the DNA TGCAGTGCTAGGGAGTCTTCTTACAATGAGCAGTTCTTC. It translates to CSARESSYNEQFF.